This T cell receptor (beta chain) came from a study of CD8+ T cells in alopecia areata. Following extraction, RNA underwent reverse transcription to cDNA, which served as the sequencing template. Measured with immunoSEQ multiplex PCR; TCRdb has only the in-frame clones, and not every one. This table has around 110,000 clones, about three fifths appearing once. The sample's treatment: oral pan-JAK inhibitor, 5-10 mg twice daily. Sampling of alopecia areata patients yielded lesional scalp punch biopsies as well as peripheral blood. V was cut by 5 bases and J by 6 bases, with 19 bases left in between. This CDR3 spans 16 amino acids. The germline V gene has CDR1 PRHDT and CDR2 FYEKMQ (reference sequence).

The clonotype comes from a human donor with alopecia areata. The sequencing here drew on CD8+ T cells sorted from blood, taken at week 24, from a patient treated with tofacitinib. The V call is TRBV13, the J call TRBJ2-2; D is perhaps TRBD1 or TRBD2 (5 bases each). CDR3 in amino acids: CASSELGTAASGELFF. CDR3 bases: TGTGCCAGCAGCGAACTCGGGACGGCAGCTTCCGGGGAGCTGTTTTTT. The complete variable domain, with remaining parts taken from reference TRBV13 and TRBJ2-2, reads AAGVIQSPRHLIKEKRETATLKCYPIPRHDTVYWYQQGPGQDPQFLISFYEKMQSDKGSIPDRFSAQQFSDYHSELNMSSLELGDSALYFCASSELGTAASGELFFGEGSRLTVL.